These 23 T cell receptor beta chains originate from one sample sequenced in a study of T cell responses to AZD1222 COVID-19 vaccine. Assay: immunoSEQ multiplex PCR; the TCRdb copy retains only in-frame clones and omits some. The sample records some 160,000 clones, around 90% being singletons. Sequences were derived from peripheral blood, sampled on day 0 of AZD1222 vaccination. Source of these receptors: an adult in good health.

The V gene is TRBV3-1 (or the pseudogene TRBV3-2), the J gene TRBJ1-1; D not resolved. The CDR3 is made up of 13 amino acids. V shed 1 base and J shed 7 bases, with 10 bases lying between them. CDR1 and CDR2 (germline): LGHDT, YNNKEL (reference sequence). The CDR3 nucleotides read TGTGCCAGCAGCCAAGGGAGACGGAGTGAAGCTTTCTTT. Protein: CASSQGRRSEAFF.

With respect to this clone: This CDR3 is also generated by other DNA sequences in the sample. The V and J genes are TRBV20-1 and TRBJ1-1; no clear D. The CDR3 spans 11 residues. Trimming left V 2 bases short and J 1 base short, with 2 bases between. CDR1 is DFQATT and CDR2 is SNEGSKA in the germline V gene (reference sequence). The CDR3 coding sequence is TGCAGTGCTAGAAGGAACACTGAAGCTTTCTTT. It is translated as CSARRNTEAFF.

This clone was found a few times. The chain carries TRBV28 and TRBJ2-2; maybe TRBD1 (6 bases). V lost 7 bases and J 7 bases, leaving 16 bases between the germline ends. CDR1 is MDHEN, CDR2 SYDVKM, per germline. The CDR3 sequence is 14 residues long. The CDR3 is CASNTKGEYGELFF. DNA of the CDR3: TGTGCCAGCAATACTAAGGGGGAGTACGGGGAGCTGTTTTTT.

The CDR3 DNA sequence: TGTGCCAGCAGGTCCACTGGCCTGAACACTGAAGCTTTCTTT. It specifies CASRSTGLNTEAFF. The chain recombines TRBV28 with TRBJ1-1; D remains ambiguous. CDR1 is MDHEN and CDR2 is SYDVKM in the germline V gene. This CDR3 is 14 amino acids long. Trimming left V 6 bases short and J 0 bases short, with 11 bases between.

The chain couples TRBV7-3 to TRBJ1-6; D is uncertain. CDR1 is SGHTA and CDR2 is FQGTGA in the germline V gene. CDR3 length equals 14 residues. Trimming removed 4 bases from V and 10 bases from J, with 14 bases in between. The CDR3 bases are TGTGCCAGCAGCTACGGACGGCACCCCTCACCCCTCCACTTT. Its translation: CASSYGRHPSPLHF. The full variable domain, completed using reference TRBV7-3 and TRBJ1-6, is GAGVSQTPSNKVTEKGKYVELRCDPISGHTALYWYRQSLGQGPEFLIYFQGTGAADDSGLPNDRFFAVRPEGSVSTLKIQRTERGDSAVYLCASSYGRHPSPLHFGNGTRLTVT.

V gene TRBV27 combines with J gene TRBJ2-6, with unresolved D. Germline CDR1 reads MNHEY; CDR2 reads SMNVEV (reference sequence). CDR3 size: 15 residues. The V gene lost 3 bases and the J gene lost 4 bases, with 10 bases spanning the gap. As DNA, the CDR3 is TGTGCCAGCAGTTTGGAAGGTAACGGGGCCAACGTCCTGACTTTC. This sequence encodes CASSLEGNGANVLTF.

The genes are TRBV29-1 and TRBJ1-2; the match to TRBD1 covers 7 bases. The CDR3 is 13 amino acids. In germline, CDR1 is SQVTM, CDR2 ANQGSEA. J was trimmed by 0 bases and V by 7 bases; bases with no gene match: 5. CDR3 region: CSAWDRANYGYTF. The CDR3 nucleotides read TGCAGCGCTTGGGACAGAGCTAACTATGGCTACACCTTC.

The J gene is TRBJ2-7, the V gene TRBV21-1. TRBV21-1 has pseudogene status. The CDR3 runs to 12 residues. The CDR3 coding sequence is TGTGCCATGCGGACGGTGGGCTACGAGCAGTACTTC. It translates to CAMRTVGYEQYF.

In DNA form, the CDR3 reads TGTGCCACCGGAGAGCGGGAGGGCCTTGGTAATGAGCAGTTCTTC. Protein: CATGEREGLGNEQFF. This chain links TRBV24-1 with TRBJ2-1, with 10 positions matching TRBD2. This CDR3 is 15 amino acids long. Germline V gene sequence: CDR1 KGHDR, CDR2 SFDVKD. The V gene end was trimmed by 9 bases and the J gene end by 7 bases; junction bases not matched to a gene: 11.

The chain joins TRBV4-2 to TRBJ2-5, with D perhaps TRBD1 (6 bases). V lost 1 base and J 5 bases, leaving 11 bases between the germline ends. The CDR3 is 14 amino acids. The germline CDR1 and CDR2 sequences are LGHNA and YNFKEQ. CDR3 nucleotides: TGTGCCAGCAGCCAAGGAGGGGGAAGCGAGACCCAGTACTTC. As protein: CASSQGGGSETQYF.

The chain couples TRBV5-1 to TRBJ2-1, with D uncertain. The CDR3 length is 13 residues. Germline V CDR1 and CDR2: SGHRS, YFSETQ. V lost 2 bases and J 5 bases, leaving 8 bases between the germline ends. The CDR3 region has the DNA TGCGCCAGCAGCTTCATCCCGGACAATGAGCAGTTCTTC. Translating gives CASSFIPDNEQFF.

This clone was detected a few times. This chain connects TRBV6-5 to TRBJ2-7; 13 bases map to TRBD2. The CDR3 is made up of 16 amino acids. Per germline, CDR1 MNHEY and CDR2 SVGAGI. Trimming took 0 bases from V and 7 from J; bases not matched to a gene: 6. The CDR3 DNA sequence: TGTGCCAGCAGTTACTCGTTTGGGACTAGCGGGATGGAGCAGTACTTC. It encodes CASSYSFGTSGMEQYF.

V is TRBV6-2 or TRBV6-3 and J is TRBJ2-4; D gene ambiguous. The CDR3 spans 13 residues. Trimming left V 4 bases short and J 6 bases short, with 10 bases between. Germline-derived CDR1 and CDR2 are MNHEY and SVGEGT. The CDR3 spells CASSLGPTNIQYF. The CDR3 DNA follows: TGTGCCAGCAGTTTGGGCCCCACAAACATTCAGTACTTC.

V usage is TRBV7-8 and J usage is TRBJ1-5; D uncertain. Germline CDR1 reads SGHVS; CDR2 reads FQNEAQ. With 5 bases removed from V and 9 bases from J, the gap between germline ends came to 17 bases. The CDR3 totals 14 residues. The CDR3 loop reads CASSPGGAIGPQHF. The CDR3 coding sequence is TGTGCCAGCAGCCCAGGAGGAGCAATCGGGCCCCAGCATTTT.

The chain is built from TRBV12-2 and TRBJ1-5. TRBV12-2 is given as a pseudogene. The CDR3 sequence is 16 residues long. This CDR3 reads CASRLALRGGNQPQHF. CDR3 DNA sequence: TGTGCAAGTCGCTTAGCCCTCCGGGGCGGTAATCAGCCCCAGCATTTT.

CDR3 residues: CSVVGGASGYTF. The CDR3, as DNA: TGCAGCGTTGTGGGGGGGGCTAGTGGCTACACCTTC. V gene TRBV29-1 combines with J gene TRBJ1-2; tentatively, D is TRBD1 (6 bases). Germline loops: CDR1 SQVTM, CDR2 ANQGSEA. Trimming left V 4 bases short and J 7 bases short, with 13 bases between. This CDR3 has 12 amino acids.

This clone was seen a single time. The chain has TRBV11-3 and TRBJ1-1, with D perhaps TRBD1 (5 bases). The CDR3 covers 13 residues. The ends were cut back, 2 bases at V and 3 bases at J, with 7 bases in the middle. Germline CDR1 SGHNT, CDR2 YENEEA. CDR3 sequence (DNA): TGTGCCAGCAGCTTATGGGGGGACACTGAAGCTTTCTTT. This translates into CASSLWGDTEAFF.

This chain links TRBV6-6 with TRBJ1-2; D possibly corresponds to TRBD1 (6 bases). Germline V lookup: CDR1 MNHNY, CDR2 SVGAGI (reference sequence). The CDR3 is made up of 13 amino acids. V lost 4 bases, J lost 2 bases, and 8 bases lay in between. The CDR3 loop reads CASSSQGNYGYTF. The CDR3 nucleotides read TGTGCCAGCAGTTCACAGGGCAACTATGGCTACACCTTC.

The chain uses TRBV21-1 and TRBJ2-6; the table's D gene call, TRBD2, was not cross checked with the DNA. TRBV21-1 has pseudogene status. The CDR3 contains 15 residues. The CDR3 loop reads CASTPRSSGANVLTF. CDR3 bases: TGTGCCAGCACCCCTCGTAGCTCTGGGGCCAACGTCCTGACTTTC.

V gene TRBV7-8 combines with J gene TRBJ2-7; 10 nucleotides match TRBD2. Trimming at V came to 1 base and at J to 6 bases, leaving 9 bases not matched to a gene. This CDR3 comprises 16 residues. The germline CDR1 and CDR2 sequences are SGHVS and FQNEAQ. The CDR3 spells CASSLEAPSGRSEQYF. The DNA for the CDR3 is TGTGCCAGCAGCTTAGAAGCCCCTAGCGGGAGATCCGAGCAGTACTTC.

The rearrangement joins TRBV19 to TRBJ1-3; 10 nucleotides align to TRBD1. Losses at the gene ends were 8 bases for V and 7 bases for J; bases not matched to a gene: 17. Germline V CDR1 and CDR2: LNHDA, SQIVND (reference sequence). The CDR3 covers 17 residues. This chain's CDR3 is CASARDRGSEGRNTIYF. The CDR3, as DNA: TGTGCCAGTGCGCGGGACAGGGGTAGTGAGGGGCGGAACACCATATATTTT.

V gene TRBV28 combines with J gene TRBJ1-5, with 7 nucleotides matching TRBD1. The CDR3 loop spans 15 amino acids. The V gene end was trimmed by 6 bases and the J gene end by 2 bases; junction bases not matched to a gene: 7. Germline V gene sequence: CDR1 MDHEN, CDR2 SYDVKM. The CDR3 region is CASSRGGGGNQPQHF. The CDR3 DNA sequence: TGTGCCAGCAGCCGAGGGGGCGGGGGCAATCAGCCCCAGCATTTT. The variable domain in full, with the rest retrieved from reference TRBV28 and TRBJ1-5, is DVKVTQSSRYLVKRTGEKVFLECVQDMDHENMFWYRQDPGLGLRLIYFSYDVKMKEKGDIPEGYSVSREKKERFSLILESASTNQTSMYLCASSRGGGGNQPQHFGDGTRLSIL.

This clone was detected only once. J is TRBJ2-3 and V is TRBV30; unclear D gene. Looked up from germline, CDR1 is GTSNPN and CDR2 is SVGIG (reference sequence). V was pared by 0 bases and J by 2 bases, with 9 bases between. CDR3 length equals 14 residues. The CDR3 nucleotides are TGTGCCTGGAGTGTACTCCAGCTCACAGATACGCAGTATTTT. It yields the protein CAWSVLQLTDTQYF.